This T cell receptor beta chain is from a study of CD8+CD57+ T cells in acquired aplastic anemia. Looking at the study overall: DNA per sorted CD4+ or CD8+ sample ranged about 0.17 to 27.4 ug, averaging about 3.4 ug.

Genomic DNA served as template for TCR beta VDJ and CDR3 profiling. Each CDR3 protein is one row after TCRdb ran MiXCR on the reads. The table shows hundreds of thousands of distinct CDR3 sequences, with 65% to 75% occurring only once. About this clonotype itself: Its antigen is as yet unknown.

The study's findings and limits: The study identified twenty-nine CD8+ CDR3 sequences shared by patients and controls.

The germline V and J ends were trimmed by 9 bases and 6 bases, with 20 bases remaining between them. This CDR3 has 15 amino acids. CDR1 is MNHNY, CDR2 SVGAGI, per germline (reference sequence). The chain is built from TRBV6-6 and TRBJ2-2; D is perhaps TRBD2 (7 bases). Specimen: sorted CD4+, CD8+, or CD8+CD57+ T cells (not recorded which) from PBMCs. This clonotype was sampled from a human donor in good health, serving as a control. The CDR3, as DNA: TGTGCCAGTTGGATCGTCAGGGGAGGGCCCGGGGAGCTGTTTTTT. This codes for CASWIVRGGPGELFF.